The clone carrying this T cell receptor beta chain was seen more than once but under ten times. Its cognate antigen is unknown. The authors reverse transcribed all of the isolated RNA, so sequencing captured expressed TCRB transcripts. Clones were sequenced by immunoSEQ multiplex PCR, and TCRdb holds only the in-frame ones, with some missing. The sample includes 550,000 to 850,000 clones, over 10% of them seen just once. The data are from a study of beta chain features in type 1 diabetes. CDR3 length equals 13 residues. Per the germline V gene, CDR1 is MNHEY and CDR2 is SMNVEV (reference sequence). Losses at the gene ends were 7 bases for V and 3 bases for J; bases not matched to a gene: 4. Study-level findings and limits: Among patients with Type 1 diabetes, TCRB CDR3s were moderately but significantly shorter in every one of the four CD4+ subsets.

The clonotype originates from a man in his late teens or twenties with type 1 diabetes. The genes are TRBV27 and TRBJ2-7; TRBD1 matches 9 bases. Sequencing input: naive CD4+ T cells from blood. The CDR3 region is CASTQTGGYEQYF. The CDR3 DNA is TGTGCCAGCACCCAGACAGGGGGCTACGAGCAGTACTTC.